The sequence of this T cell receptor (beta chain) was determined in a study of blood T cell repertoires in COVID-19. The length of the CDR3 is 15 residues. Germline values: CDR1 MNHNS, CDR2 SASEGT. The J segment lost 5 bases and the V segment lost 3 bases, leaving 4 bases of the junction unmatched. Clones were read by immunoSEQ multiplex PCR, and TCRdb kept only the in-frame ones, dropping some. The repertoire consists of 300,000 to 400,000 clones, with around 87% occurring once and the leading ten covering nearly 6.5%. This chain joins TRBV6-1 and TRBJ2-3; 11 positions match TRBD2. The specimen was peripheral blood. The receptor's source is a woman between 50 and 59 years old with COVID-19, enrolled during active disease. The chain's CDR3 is CASSDSGRAKDTQYF. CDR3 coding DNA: TGTGCCAGCAGTGATAGCGGGAGGGCCAAAGATACGCAGTATTTT.